The entry that follows covers one TCR beta chain sequence. What it recognizes is unknown. The data stem from a study of early T cells in non-severe SARS-CoV-2 infection. Study overall: Sequenced bulk RNA came from whole blood that was unsorted, and chains were unpaired.

Trimming cost V 3 bases and J 5 bases, with 14 bases left between them. The germline CDR1 and CDR2 sequences are LNHNV and YYDKDF (reference sequence). The CDR3 consists of 15 residues. Overall study findings and caveats: VDJdb matching, biased toward anti-spike CD8 responses, missed private and CD4 specificities.

Individual cDNA molecules received unique molecular identifiers. A single record per CDR3 protein comes from TCRdb applying MiXCR to the 5' RACE reads. The repertoire holds 55,000 to 80,000 distinct CDR3 sequences, with roughly 9% as singletons. The sample was whole blood, taken at baseline. The V call is TRBV15, the J call TRBJ1-3; TRBD1 might be the D (6 bases). The TCR originated in an adult who was a healthcare worker with PCR-confirmed SARS-CoV-2 infection or an uninfected control (not recorded which). CDR3 region: CATSRVTGIRNTIYF. CDR3 in DNA: TGTGCCACCAGCAGGGTTACAGGGATCCGAAACACCATATATTTT.